This T cell receptor beta chain was recovered during a study of high-grade serous ovarian cancer treatment subgroups. Study-level background: Each sample yielded on average about 7,000 unique TCR beta rearrangements from over 12,000 reads. Study conclusions and caveats: TCR clonal relatedness correlated positively with neoantigen level. Tumors within one patient showed repertoire similarity of roughly 0.1 to 0.85. Bulk tumor TCR sequencing gave no spatial information.

The protocol was immunoSEQ multiplex PCR, while the TCRdb copy is restricted to in-frame clones and leaves out a portion. The sample yields around 6,100 clones, approximately 68% seen once. The CDR3 consists of 12 residues. Germline-derived CDR1 and CDR2 are SGHTA and FQGNSA. Trimming took 6 bases from V and 7 from J, leaving 9 bases between them. Tumor samples were obtained before definitive surgery or chemotherapy. Comments on this clone: Antigen: not known.

This TCR derives from a human donor with high-grade serous ovarian cancer. V gene TRBV7-2 combines with J gene TRBJ2-2, with TRBD2 as a possible D gene (5 bases). Sequencing used tumor tissue. The CDR3 nucleotides read TGTGCCAGCAGGAGGGAAATCGGGGAGCTGTTTTTT. Translating it yields CASRREIGELFF.